The entry below gives a single TCR beta chain sequence along with its context. Antigen specificity is unknown. The data stem from a study of Ad26.COV2.S vaccination and SARS-CoV-2 variants. For the study at large: Enrolled in COV1001, the donor was in the Ad26.COV2.S trial arm, which received the vaccine. Intramuscularly, Ad26.COV2.S was given either once or twice, 56 days apart.

Study findings and constraints: Participants in the vaccine arm had higher spike-specific TCR breadth; placebo recipients had lower.

Treatment described: some 20 received Ad26.COV2.S at low or high dose, single or two shots; 5 received placebo; per-sample allocation not given. The samples date from day 63 after the first vaccine or placebo injection. Spike of the Wuhan-strain SARS-CoV-2 was expressed by an Ad26 vector, which formed the vaccine. The data were produced by immunoSEQ multiplex PCR, yet TCRdb's version contains in-frame clones alone and is incomplete. The sample has roughly 500,000 clones; roughly 89% are singletons. The specimen was peripheral blood, collected in a trial of Ad26.COV2.S vaccine versus placebo. The receptor was isolated from a person aged 18-65 years who received the Ad26.COV2.S COVID-19 vaccine or a placebo.

For the CDR3, the DNA is TGTGCCAGCAGTTACAGTAGCAGGAGCGAGCAGTACTTC. Translation gives CASSYSSRSEQYF. The J gene is TRBJ2-7, the V gene TRBV6-5; D gene uncertain. This CDR3 is built from 13 residues. Trimming shortened V by 2 bases and J by 6 bases, and 11 bases separated the two germline ends. Germline CDR1 and CDR2: MNHEY and SVGAGI.